This T cell receptor (beta chain) was sequenced for a study of technical replicates of blood from several donors. The data were produced by immunoSEQ multiplex PCR, yet TCRdb's version contains in-frame clones alone and is incomplete. Here the sample spans roughly 76,000 clones, 80% to 90% being singletons. With 2 bases removed from V and 9 bases from J, the gap between germline ends came to 18 bases. The CDR3 consists of 15 residues. The germline V gene encodes CDR1 SGHRS and CDR2 YFSETQ. The sample consisted of PBMCs. The chain employs TRBV5-1 and TRBJ1-5; D unresolved. This TCR came from a human donor in good health. Some clones in this sample may be carry-over from other donors' samples. In DNA, the CDR3 is TGCGCCAGCAGCTTAAGTGGCCAGGCGGGAGGGCCCCAGCATTTT. It codes for CASSLSGQAGGPQHF.